This T cell receptor (beta chain) is drawn from a study of cytomegalovirus exposure and HLA in healthy donors. Overall study results and limits: For presence/absence analyses, sequencing depth was assumed to be roughly uniform across donors. TCR beta chains numbering some 160 were designated cytomegalovirus-associated.

Though nominally healthy at sampling, donors likely had unrecorded immune exposures. The PCR ran on 60 Vbeta and 13 Jbeta primers. Method: immunoSEQ multiplex PCR; TCRdb's copy keeps in-frame clones and lacks some. The repertoire holds about 170,000 clones, with around 82% as singletons. Germline CDR1 and CDR2: SEHNR and FQNEAQ (reference sequence). Trimming at V came to 2 bases and at J to 0 bases, leaving 1 base not matched to a gene. CDR3 size: 16 residues. As for this clone: What it binds is unknown.

The origin of this receptor is a male donor in good health and CMV-seronegative. The chain combines TRBV7-9 with TRBJ2-3; 11 positions agree with TRBD2. Sequencing was done on a sample of PBMCs. CDR3 DNA sequence: TGTGCCAGCAGCTTATGGACTAGCGGGAGCACAGATACGCAGTATTTT. It codes for CASSLWTSGSTDTQYF.